This entry lists 3 T cell receptor beta chains sequenced from one sample in a study of T-cell memory formation after mild COVID-19. One entry per CDR3 protein results from TCRdb running MiXCR on the 5' RACE reads. The table has about 250,000 distinct CDR3 sequences, 15% to 17% seen once. Sequences were obtained from PBMCs or a T cell subset sorted from them (not recorded which). These receptors were taken from an adult woman who had mild COVID-19 (a few samples of this study predate the infection). Cell type and time point are not known.

This clonotype was detected only once. The rearrangement joins TRBV9 to TRBJ2-3, with 9 bases matching TRBD1. Germline values: CDR1 SGDLS, CDR2 YYNGEE. This CDR3 has 15 amino acids. Trimming at V came to 4 bases and at J to 5 bases, leaving 8 bases not matched to a gene. CDR3 coding DNA: TGTGCCAGCAGCCTTCAGACAGGGGGAGGAGATACGCAGTATTTT. Amino acid sequence: CASSLQTGGGDTQYF.

This clonotype has a handful of counts. The gene calls are TRBV10-3 and TRBJ1-2; tentatively, D is TRBD1 (6 bases). The CDR3 extends over 13 amino acids. V was shortened by 4 bases and J by 6 bases, with 12 bases between the two germline ends. Germline V gene lookup returns CDR1 ENHRY and CDR2 SYGVKD. CDR3: CAISGTQGDGYTF. In nucleotides, the CDR3 is TGTGCCATCAGTGGGACACAGGGAGATGGCTACACCTTC.

The table lists this clonotype with a few counts. The chain employs TRBV5-1 and TRBJ1-5, with D hard to call. The germline V and J ends were trimmed by 0 bases and 4 bases, with 8 bases remaining between them. Germline-derived CDR1 and CDR2 are SGHRS and YFSETQ. The CDR3 length is 14 residues. For the CDR3, the DNA is TGCGCCAGCAGCTTGGATAGCAGAAATCAGCCCCAGCATTTT. It yields the protein CASSLDSRNQPQHF.